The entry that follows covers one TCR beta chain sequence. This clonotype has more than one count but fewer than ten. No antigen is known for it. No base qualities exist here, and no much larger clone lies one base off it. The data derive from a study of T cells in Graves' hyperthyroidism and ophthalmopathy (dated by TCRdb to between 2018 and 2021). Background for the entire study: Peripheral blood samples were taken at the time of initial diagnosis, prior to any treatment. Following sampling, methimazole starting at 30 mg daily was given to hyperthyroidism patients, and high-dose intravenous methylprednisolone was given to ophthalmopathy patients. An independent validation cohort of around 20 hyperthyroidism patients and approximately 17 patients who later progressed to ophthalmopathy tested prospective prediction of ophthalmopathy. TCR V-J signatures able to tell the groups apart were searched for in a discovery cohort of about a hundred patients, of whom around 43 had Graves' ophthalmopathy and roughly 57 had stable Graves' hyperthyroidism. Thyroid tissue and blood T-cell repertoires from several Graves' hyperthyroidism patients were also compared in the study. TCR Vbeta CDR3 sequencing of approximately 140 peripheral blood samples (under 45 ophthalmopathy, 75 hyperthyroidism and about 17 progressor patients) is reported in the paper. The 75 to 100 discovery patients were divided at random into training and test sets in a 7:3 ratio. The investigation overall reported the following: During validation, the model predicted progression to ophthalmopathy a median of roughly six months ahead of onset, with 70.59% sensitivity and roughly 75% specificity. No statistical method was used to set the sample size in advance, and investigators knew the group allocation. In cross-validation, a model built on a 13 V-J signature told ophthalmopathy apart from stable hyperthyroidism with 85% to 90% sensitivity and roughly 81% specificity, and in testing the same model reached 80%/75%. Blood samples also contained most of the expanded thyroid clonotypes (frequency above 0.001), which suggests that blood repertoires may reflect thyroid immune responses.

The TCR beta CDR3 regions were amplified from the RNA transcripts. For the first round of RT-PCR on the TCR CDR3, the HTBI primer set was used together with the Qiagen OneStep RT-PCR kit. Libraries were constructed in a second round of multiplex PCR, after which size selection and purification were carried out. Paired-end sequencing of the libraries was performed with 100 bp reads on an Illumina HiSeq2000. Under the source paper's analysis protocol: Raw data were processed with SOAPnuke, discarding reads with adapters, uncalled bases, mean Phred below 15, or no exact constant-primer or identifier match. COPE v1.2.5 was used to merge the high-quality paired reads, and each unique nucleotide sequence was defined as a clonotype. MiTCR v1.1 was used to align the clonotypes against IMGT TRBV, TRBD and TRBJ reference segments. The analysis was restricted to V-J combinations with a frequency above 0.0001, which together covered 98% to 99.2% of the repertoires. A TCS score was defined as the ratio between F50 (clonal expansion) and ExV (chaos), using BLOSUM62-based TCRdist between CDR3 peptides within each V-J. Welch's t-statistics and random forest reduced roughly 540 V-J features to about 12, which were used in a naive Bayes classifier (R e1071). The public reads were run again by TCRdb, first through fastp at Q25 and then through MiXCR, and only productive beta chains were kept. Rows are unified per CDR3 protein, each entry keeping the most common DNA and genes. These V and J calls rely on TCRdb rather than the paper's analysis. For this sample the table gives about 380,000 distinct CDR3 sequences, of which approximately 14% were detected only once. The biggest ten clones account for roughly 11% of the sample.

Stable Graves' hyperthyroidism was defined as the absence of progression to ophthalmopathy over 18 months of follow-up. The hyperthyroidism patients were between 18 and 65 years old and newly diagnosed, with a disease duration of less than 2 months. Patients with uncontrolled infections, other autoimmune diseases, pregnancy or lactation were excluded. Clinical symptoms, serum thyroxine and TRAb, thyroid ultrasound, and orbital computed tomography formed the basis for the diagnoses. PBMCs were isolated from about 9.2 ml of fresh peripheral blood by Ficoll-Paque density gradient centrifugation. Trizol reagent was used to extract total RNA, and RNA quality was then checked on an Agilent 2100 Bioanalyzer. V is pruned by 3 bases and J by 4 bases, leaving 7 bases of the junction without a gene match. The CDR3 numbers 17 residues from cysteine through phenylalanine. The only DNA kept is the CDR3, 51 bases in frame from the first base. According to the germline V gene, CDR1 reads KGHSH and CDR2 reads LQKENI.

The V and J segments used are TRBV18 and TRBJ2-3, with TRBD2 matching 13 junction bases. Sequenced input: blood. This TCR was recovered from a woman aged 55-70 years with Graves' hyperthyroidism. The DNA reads TGTGCCAGCTCACCGAGGACTAGCGGGAGATTGCCAGATACGCAGTATTTT. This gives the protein CASSPRTSGRLPDTQYF.